This entry lists 15 T cell receptor beta chains sequenced from one sample in a study of vaccination and CD4 T cells after COVID-19. No antigens are known for them. Treatment meaning: approximately 11-day PBMC culture with coronavirus spike peptide pools or control peptides (ViraFEST assay). Sequencing of the DNA from cultured CD4+ T cells was carried out with the Oncomine TCR Beta short-read assay. TCRdb reprocessed the PCR reads with MiXCR, giving one entry per CDR3 protein. The profile shows about 15,000 distinct CDR3 sequences, roughly 52% of them singletons. The sample in question was CD4+ T cells from blood, cultured in vitro, obtained before SARS-CoV-2 vaccination. These receptors were taken from a human donor who had recovered from COVID-19.

As regards this clonotype: The conserved phenylalanine or tryptophan normally closing the CDR3 is absent here, so this likely arose from a read error. V and J are TRBV20-1 and TRBJ2-3; 13 nucleotides align to TRBD2. CDR1 DFQATT and CDR2 SNEGSKA come from the germline V gene (reference sequence). V shed 6 bases, J shed 4 bases, and the junction held 10 bases outside the gene matches. There are 16 residues in the CDR3. The CDR3 protein is CSAHDGLAGEADTQYL. The CDR3 DNA reads TGCAGTGCCCACGACGGACTAGCGGGAGAGGCAGATACGCAGTATTTG.

J is TRBJ2-3 and V is TRBV7-3, with no clear D. Germline values: CDR1 SGHTA, CDR2 FQGTGA. The CDR3 runs 14 residues. Trimming removed 5 bases from V and 8 bases from J, with 17 bases in between. CDR3 DNA sequence: TGTGCCAGCAGCGACCCCCGTGCCCCGGGTACGCAGTATTTT. Translated: CASSDPRAPGTQYF. The whole variable domain, filled in from reference TRBV7-3 and TRBJ2-3, reads GAGVSQTPSNKVTEKGKYVELRCDPISGHTALYWYRQSLGQGPEFLIYFQGTGAADDSGLPNDRFFAVRPEGSVSTLKIQRTERGDSAVYLCASSDPRAPGTQYFGPGTRLTVL.

The chain has TRBV20-1 and TRBJ2-7; perhaps TRBD1 as D (6 bases). The germline V gene has CDR1 DFQATT and CDR2 SNEGSKA (reference sequence). V was clipped by 3 bases and J by 5 bases, with 14 bases between them. CDR3 length: 13 amino acids. CDR3 loop: CSARGQGTHEQYF. DNA of the CDR3: TGCAGTGCTAGGGGGCAGGGGACCCACGAGCAGTACTTC.

V is TRBV28 and J is TRBJ1-5; maybe TRBD1 (6 bases). The germline V gene has CDR1 MDHEN and CDR2 SYDVKM. There are 15 residues in the CDR3. V lost 3 bases and J lost 2, with 11 bases in between. CDR3 sequence (DNA): TGTGCCAGCAGTTTTATCAAGGGGGGCAATCAGCCCCAGCATTTT. Amino acid sequence: CASSFIKGGNQPQHF.

This clonotype is a singleton in its sample. This chain connects TRBV11-2 to TRBJ2-3; no definite D call. CDR3 size: 13 residues. Germline CDR1 is SGHAT and CDR2 is FQNNGV. The V end was cut by 0 bases, the J end by 9 bases, with 10 bases between. CDR3 protein: CASSLDRKGTQYF. The CDR3, as DNA: TGTGCCAGCAGCTTAGATCGAAAGGGCACGCAGTATTTT.

The chain carries TRBV6-2 or TRBV6-3 and TRBJ2-7; no definite D call. The V end was cut by 8 bases, the J end by 0 bases, with 11 bases between. The CDR3 contains 13 residues. CDR1 and CDR2 (germline): MNHEY, SVGEGT. The CDR3 DNA is TGTGCCAGCTTCTCTTCTAGCTCCTACGAGCAGTACTTC. Its protein is CASFSSSSYEQYF.

The rearrangement joins TRBV10-3 to TRBJ2-2; TRBD1 agrees at 8 bases. Germline V gives CDR1 ENHRY, CDR2 SYGVKD. V lost 1 base to trimming and J lost 1 base; unmatched junction nucleotides: 5. CDR3 length: 17 amino acids. The CDR3, as DNA: TGTGCCATCAGTGAGTTAGGACAGGGACTGAACACCGGGGAGCTGTTTTTT. Translation gives CAISELGQGLNTGELFF.

V is TRBV24-1 and J is TRBJ1-2; 9 bases match TRBD1. The germline CDR1 and CDR2 sequences are KGHDR and SFDVKD. V lost 3 bases to trimming and J lost 4 bases; unmatched junction nucleotides: 11. CDR3 length: 17 amino acids. CDR3 residues: CATSDPGQGTGTYGYTF. The DNA of the CDR3 is TGTGCCACCAGTGATCCGGGACAGGGAACGGGGACCTATGGCTACACCTTC.

The gene calls are TRBV15 and TRBJ1-5; the match to TRBD1 covers 8 bases. This CDR3 spans 16 amino acids. Germline values: CDR1 LNHNV, CDR2 YYDKDF (reference sequence). Unmatched junction bases numbered 7, after V lost 0 bases and J lost 6 bases. This CDR3 is CATSRDPGQGGQPQHF. CDR3 nucleotides: TGTGCCACCAGCAGAGATCCAGGACAGGGAGGTCAGCCCCAGCATTTT.

The J gene is TRBJ2-3, the V gene TRBV10-3; 7 bases map to TRBD1. Germline-derived CDR1 and CDR2 are ENHRY and SYGVKD. V trimming: 5 bases; J trimming: 2 bases; junction bases outside the gene matches: 7. This CDR3 has 15 residues. The CDR3 region has the DNA TGTGCCATCAGTAAACGAGACAGGGACACAGATACGCAGTATTTT. It yields the protein CAISKRDRDTDTQYF.

The rearrangement joins TRBV24-1 to TRBJ1-5; 9 nucleotides align to TRBD1. V shed 2 bases, J shed 7 bases, and the junction held 8 bases outside the gene matches. Germline V CDR1 and CDR2: KGHDR, SFDVKD. CDR3 size: 16 residues. The CDR3 DNA sequence: TGTGCCACCAGTGATTCGGGACAGGGTTCGAGACAGCCCCAGCATTTT. This codes for CATSDSGQGSRQPQHF.

The chain uses TRBV5-8 and TRBJ1-5; tentative D call: TRBD1 (5 bases). The CDR3 extends over 16 amino acids. Germline V gene data show CDR1 as SGHTS and CDR2 as YDEGEE. Trimming shortened V by 4 bases and J by 2 bases, and 16 bases separated the two germline ends. CDR3 region: CASSPSGYPGNQPQHF. The CDR3 bases are TGTGCCAGCAGCCCCTCAGGGTATCCTGGCAATCAGCCCCAGCATTTT.

This clonotype showed up just once. This sequence joins TRBV5-1 and TRBJ2-7; TRBD2 is a possible D gene (5 bases). Looked up from germline, CDR1 is SGHRS and CDR2 is YFSETQ. Deletions cut 0 bases from V and 6 bases from J, with 10 bases between. The CDR3 is 13 amino acids. CDR3 sequence: CASSLGGSLEQYF. The CDR3, as DNA: TGCGCCAGCAGCTTGGGAGGGTCTCTCGAGCAGTACTTC.

This clonotype occurred once. CDR3 in amino acids: CASRSQADTQYF. Written as DNA, the CDR3 is TGTGCCAGCAGGTCGCAAGCAGATACGCAGTATTTT. The genes are TRBV28 and TRBJ2-3; D unclear. Germline V gene sequence: CDR1 MDHEN, CDR2 SYDVKM. V lost 6 bases to trimming and J lost 4 bases, with 8 bases between them. The CDR3 sequence is 12 residues long.

The CDR3 reads CASSEAFVYGYTF. The CDR3 DNA follows: TGTGCCAGCAGTGAAGCGTTTGTTTATGGCTACACCTTC. The gene calls are TRBV2 and TRBJ1-2, with D hard to call. Trimming took off 0 bases at V and 5 bases at J, with 7 bases between the two ends. The CDR3 has 13 amino acids. Per the germline V gene, CDR1 is SNHLY and CDR2 is FYNNEI.